Below are 10 T cell receptor beta chains sequenced from a single sample in a study of post-analysis software for immune sequencing data. Study-level findings and limits: A handful of TRBV segments appeared more often in patients than in controls, and TRBV5-6, TRBV5-1 and TRBV20-1 were among these.

These receptors have no identified antigens. The TCR beta cDNA libraries contained unique molecular identifiers. Via MiXCR, TCRdb re-called the PCR reads, giving one row per CDR3 protein. The sample consists of some 700,000 distinct CDR3 sequences, over 45% of them appearing once. Specimen: blood. These receptors were obtained from a girl between 2 and 10 years old with multiple sclerosis.

The chain joins TRBV20-1 to TRBJ2-7, with D perhaps TRBD2 (6 bases). The length of the CDR3 is 14 residues. Trimming took 4 bases from V and 4 from J, leaving 17 bases between them. CDR1 is DFQATT, CDR2 SNEGSKA, per germline (reference sequence). In nucleotides, the CDR3 is TGCAGTGCTATCCCTCGTAGGAGGGGATACGAGCAGTACTTC. Translation: CSAIPRRRGYEQYF.

The J gene is TRBJ2-7, the V gene TRBV20-1; no reliable D call. The end of the DNA is better explained by TRBJ2-5, so the J call may be wrong. The CDR3 is made up of 13 amino acids. Germline CDR1 reads DFQATT; CDR2 reads SNEGSKA (reference sequence). The CDR3 DNA reads TGCAGTGCTAAAGGCCCAGGCAAAGAGACCCAGTACTTC. Protein product: CSAKGPGKETQYF.

This clonotype was counted a few times. The chain couples TRBV4-1 to TRBJ2-7; tentatively, D is TRBD2 (6 bases). V was clipped by 6 bases and J by 5 bases, with 11 bases between them. Germline lookup yields CDR1 MGHRA and CDR2 YSYEKL. This CDR3 has 12 residues. The CDR3 sequence is CASREGNDEQYF. CDR3 coding DNA: TGCGCCAGCAGGGAGGGGAACGACGAGCAGTACTTC.

This chain uses TRBV6-5 with TRBJ1-6, with D possibly being TRBD1 (5 bases). CDR1 is MNHEY and CDR2 is SVGAGI in the germline V gene. The CDR3 sequence is 14 residues long. Trimming took 7 bases from V and 6 from J, leaving 13 bases between them. CDR3 protein: CASTAGSCNSPLHF. The CDR3 DNA is TGTGCCAGCACGGCAGGGAGTTGTAATTCACCCCTCCACTTT.

The rearrangement uses TRBV29-1 and TRBJ2-1, with TRBD2 as a possible D gene (6 bases). The CDR3 runs to 14 residues. Germline V CDR1 and CDR2: SQVTM, ANQGSEA. The ends were cut back, 6 bases at V and 12 bases at J, with 24 bases in the middle. The CDR3 here is CSVRMRGGRRGQFF. In DNA, the CDR3 is TGCAGCGTAAGGATGCGGGGAGGCAGGAGGGGGCAGTTCTTC.

The CDR3 DNA is TGCGCCAGCAGCCAAGTGAGCTTGGGACAGTTCAATCAGCCCCAGCATTTT. Its protein is CASSQVSLGQFNQPQHF. This chain links TRBV4-1 with TRBJ1-5; TRBD1 matches 7 bases. The length of the CDR3 is 17 residues. Germline V lookup: CDR1 MGHRA, CDR2 YSYEKL. Losses at the gene ends were 1 base for V and 3 bases for J; bases not matched to a gene: 9.

The chain carries TRBV12-3 or TRBV12-4 and TRBJ2-5, with 10 bases identical to TRBD2. The J call may be mistaken, given a closer DNA end match to TRBJ2-7. The CDR3 extends over 13 amino acids. CDR3 in amino acids: CASSFLAGVEQYF. As DNA, the CDR3 is TGTGCCAGCAGTTTCCTAGCGGGAGTCGAGCAGTACTTC.

The chain uses TRBV2 and TRBJ2-3, with no clear D. Germline lookup yields CDR1 SNHLY and CDR2 FYNNEI. Deletions cut 7 bases from V and 6 bases from J, with 5 bases between. The CDR3 consists of 10 residues. The CDR3, as DNA: TGTGCCAGCAATGTCGATACGCAGTATTTT. It encodes CASNVDTQYF.

This clonotype came up once. The chain employs TRBV12-3 or TRBV12-4 and TRBJ2-3; D gene unclear. The CDR3 runs 15 residues. Trimming shortened V by 3 bases and J by 8 bases, and 18 bases separated the two germline ends. The CDR3 sequence is CASSLSGLPQSTQYF. As DNA, the CDR3 is TGTGCCAGCAGTTTGAGTGGCCTCCCCCAGAGTACGCAGTATTTT.

For this clonotype: One end of the junction does not line up with germline, which may come from a read error. V is TRBV7-7 and J is TRBJ2-1; TRBD2 agrees at 11 bases. CDR3 length equals 15 residues. CDR1 is SSHAT and CDR2 is FNYEAQ in the germline V gene (reference sequence). CDR3 in amino acids: CASSLGEVAGGEQFF. As DNA, the CDR3 is TGTGCTAGCAGCTTAGGAGAGGTAGCGGGAGGGGAGCAGTTCTTC.